This passage covers 9 T cell receptor beta chains from one sample sequenced in a study of blood T cell repertoires in COVID-19. Produced via immunoSEQ multiplex PCR; TCRdb's table is partial and in-frame only. This sample yields tens of thousands of clones, of which 70% to 90% are seen a single time; 44% belongs to the top ten. The sequenced sample consisted of peripheral blood. These receptors were collected from a human donor in a cohort sampled during active COVID-19.

The chain recombines TRBV15 with TRBJ1-1, with 7 bases aligning to TRBD1. J was trimmed by 7 bases and V by 1 base; bases with no gene match: 6. The length of the CDR3 is 14 residues. The germline V gene has CDR1 LNHNV and CDR2 YYDKDF (reference sequence). The CDR3 loop is CATSRVEGANEAFF. The DNA for the CDR3 is TGTGCCACCAGCAGAGTTGAGGGGGCGAATGAAGCTTTCTTT.

The V call is TRBV28, the J call TRBJ2-7; D is ambiguous. CDR1 MDHEN and CDR2 SYDVKM come from the germline V gene. V was clipped by 1 base and J by 1 base, with 8 bases between them. The CDR3 runs 14 residues. CDR3 region: CASSLSQVSYEQYF. The CDR3 DNA reads as TGTGCCAGCAGTTTATCTCAGGTATCCTACGAGCAGTACTTC.

V usage is TRBV4-1 and J usage is TRBJ1-5; weak D call: TRBD1 (6 bases). The CDR3 is made up of 17 amino acids. Per germline, CDR1 MGHRA and CDR2 YSYEKL. V was shortened by 0 bases and J by 2 bases, with 14 bases between the two germline ends. CDR3 in DNA: TGCGCCAGCAGCCAAGAGAGGGGGAGACGCGGCAATCAGCCCCAGCATTTT. Translated: CASSQERGRRGNQPQHF.

V usage is TRBV12-3 or TRBV12-4 and J usage is TRBJ2-7; weak D call: TRBD1 (5 bases). Trimming cost V 3 bases and J 2 bases, with 8 bases left between them. The CDR3 totals 13 residues. For the CDR3, the DNA is TGTGCCAGCAGTTTTCAGGGCCCCTACGAGCAGTACTTC. Protein sequence: CASSFQGPYEQYF.

The chain uses TRBV27 and TRBJ2-1, with D possibly TRBD1 on 5 matching bases. In germline, CDR1 is MNHEY, CDR2 SMNVEV (reference sequence). V lost 8 bases and J lost 6, with 11 bases in between. This CDR3 contains 12 residues. CDR3 DNA sequence: TGTGCCAGCCCCACGCAGGGCAATGAGCAGTTCTTC. Translated: CASPTQGNEQFF.

The CDR3 sequence: CASSPSGQRSGYTF. The CDR3 DNA sequence: TGTGCCAGCTCACCAAGCGGCCAGCGAAGCGGCTACACCTTC. V is TRBV18 and J is TRBJ1-2; D is uncertain. The CDR3 totals 14 residues. V was clipped by 2 bases and J by 8 bases, with 15 bases between them. CDR1 is KGHSH and CDR2 is LQKENI in the germline V gene.

Here the CDR3 reads CASSQQGYTEAFF. Here the CDR3 DNA reads TGCGCCAGCAGCCAACAGGGGTACACTGAAGCTTTCTTT. The chain employs TRBV4-3 and TRBJ1-1; D is possibly TRBD1 (6 bases). The CDR3 is made up of 13 amino acids. In germline, CDR1 is LGHNA, CDR2 YSLEER. V lost 2 bases and J 3 bases, leaving 7 bases between the germline ends.

The gene calls are TRBV7-2 and TRBJ1-4, with 8 bases fitting TRBD1. V was pared by 5 bases and J by 3 bases, with 8 bases of the junction left unmatched. The CDR3 contains 16 residues. Germline V gene sequence: CDR1 SGHTA, CDR2 FQGNSA. CDR3 in DNA: TGTGCCAGCAGCCGCGACAGGGGCGCCTCTAATGAAAAACTGTTTTTT. Residues: CASSRDRGASNEKLFF.

The V and J genes are TRBV9 and TRBJ2-6; D gene unclear. The CDR3 contains 15 residues. The V end lost 0 bases, the J end lost 0 bases, and 4 bases lay between the germline ends. Germline CDR1 reads SGDLS; CDR2 reads YYNGEE. The CDR3 region is CASSVGPSGANVLTF. In DNA form, the CDR3 reads TGTGCCAGCAGCGTAGGGCCCTCTGGGGCCAACGTCCTGACTTTC.